This T cell receptor (beta chain) was profiled in a study of siplizumab effects on memory and regulatory T cells. Regarding the study as a whole: Unstimulated subset assignment was obtained for only a minor fraction of alloreactive clones. Proliferating clones, CD4+ or CD8+, lacked an assignable naive or memory phenotype in roughly 80-96% of cases. Mappable alloreactive CD4+ clones averaged 68.8% Treg-derived with siplizumab versus about 27% in controls.

With respect to this clone: Its target is not known. Other DNA sequences in this sample translate to the same CDR3.

It was roughly 99,000 TCR templates that were assayed per sample. Data came from immunoSEQ multiplex PCR; TCRdb stores just in-frame clones and leaves some out. The sample carries tens of thousands of clones, around 94% recorded once. Trimming at V came to 0 bases and at J to 1 base, leaving 6 bases not matched to a gene. Germline V gene sequence: CDR1 GTSNPN, CDR2 SVGIG (reference sequence). The CDR3 has 17 residues. The sequencing sample was made of non-Treg CD4+ T cells sorted from blood. The receptor was isolated from a human donor in good health. The gene calls are TRBV30 and TRBJ2-4; 10 bases align to TRBD2. CDR3 residues: CAWSVSGRGGAKNIQYF. In DNA form, the CDR3 reads TGTGCCTGGAGTGTAAGCGGGAGGGGGGGGGCCAAAAACATTCAGTACTTC.